This TCR beta chain is drawn from a study of spatial heterogeneity in lung cancer (dated by TCRdb to about 2019). The study in broad terms: More beta-chain than alpha-chain transcripts were consistently detected, likely reflecting higher beta-chain transcript abundance. In non-small cell lung cancer, the study quantitatively compared TCR alpha and beta repertoires across several tumor regions, matched nontumor lung, and blood. Nonsynonymous mutation counts, determined by whole-exome sequencing of tumor tissue, were related to features of the TCR repertoire. In the raw uncorrected reads, each unique combination of TCR and UMI appeared on average more than ten times. Both alpha and beta chains were TCR-sequenced in hundreds of tumor regions, about 69 matched nontumor lung samples and around 54 PBMC samples obtained at surgery. What the study reported, not specific to this receptor: Confirming at a functional level the hypothesis that regional TCRs recognize regional mutations was considered to require additional single-cell paired TCR alpha and beta sequencing. Ubiquitous expanded tumor TCRs were detected in blood more often at tumor resection than at routine follow-up.

The meaning of the sample's time point label: sample taken at primary tumor resection. Samples were obtained from approximately 76 patients with early-stage, untreated non-small cell lung cancer from the lung TRACERx cohort. Without any cell sorting, TCR sequencing was performed on whole RNA extracted either from tumor and nontumor lung tissue or from cryopreserved PBMC samples. Only patients for whom sufficient RNA was available from at least two tumor regions were selected for TCR sequencing. Library method: 5' RACE. Sequencing instrument: NextSeq 500. In the TCR library protocol, a unique molecular identifier was attached to each TCR cDNA molecule so that PCR and sequencing errors could be corrected. The paper's processing steps were these. TCR identification, UMI-based error correction and CDR3 extraction were all carried out with Decombinator tools. TCRs above a frequency of 2 per 1,000, corresponding to the top 1% of the tumor frequency distribution, were defined as expanded. Rényi diversity was computed with the R vegan package after subsampling each repertoire 100 times to 5,000 TCRs. CDR3 similarity networks were constructed using string-kernel similarity of amino acid triplets, with links drawn between CDR3s whose pairwise similarity was above 0.82. The public reads were run again by TCRdb, first through fastp at Q25 and then through MiXCR, and only productive beta chains were kept. Every entry covers one CDR3 protein and lists the most common genes and DNA from its rows. The V and J calls and clone size come from TCRdb's table, not from the authors' own analysis. The table for this sample lists roughly 13,000 distinct CDR3 sequences; approximately 4% of them were counted only once. 40% to 45% of the sample is taken by the ten largest.

The germline V gene (reference sequence) yields PRHDT for CDR1 and FYEKMQ for CDR2. Reading from cysteine to phenylalanine, the CDR3 counts 12 amino acids. This entry keeps only the CDR3 DNA: 36 bases, framed from base 1. V loses 6 bases of germline sequence and J loses 6 bases, and the interval between the two ends is 9 bases. This clonotype was counted a few times. Its cognate antigen has yet to be identified. The sample holds no much larger clone one base away, and base qualities are not on file. The specimen was PBMCs, collected at surgery. The clonotype was recovered from a male donor with early-stage non-small cell lung cancer. This chain joins TRBV13 to TRBJ2-1; the D gene is not confidently resolved. The DNA sequence reads TGTGCCAGCAGTTACGGCCTCAATGAGCAGTTCTTC. This gives the protein CASSYGLNEQFF.